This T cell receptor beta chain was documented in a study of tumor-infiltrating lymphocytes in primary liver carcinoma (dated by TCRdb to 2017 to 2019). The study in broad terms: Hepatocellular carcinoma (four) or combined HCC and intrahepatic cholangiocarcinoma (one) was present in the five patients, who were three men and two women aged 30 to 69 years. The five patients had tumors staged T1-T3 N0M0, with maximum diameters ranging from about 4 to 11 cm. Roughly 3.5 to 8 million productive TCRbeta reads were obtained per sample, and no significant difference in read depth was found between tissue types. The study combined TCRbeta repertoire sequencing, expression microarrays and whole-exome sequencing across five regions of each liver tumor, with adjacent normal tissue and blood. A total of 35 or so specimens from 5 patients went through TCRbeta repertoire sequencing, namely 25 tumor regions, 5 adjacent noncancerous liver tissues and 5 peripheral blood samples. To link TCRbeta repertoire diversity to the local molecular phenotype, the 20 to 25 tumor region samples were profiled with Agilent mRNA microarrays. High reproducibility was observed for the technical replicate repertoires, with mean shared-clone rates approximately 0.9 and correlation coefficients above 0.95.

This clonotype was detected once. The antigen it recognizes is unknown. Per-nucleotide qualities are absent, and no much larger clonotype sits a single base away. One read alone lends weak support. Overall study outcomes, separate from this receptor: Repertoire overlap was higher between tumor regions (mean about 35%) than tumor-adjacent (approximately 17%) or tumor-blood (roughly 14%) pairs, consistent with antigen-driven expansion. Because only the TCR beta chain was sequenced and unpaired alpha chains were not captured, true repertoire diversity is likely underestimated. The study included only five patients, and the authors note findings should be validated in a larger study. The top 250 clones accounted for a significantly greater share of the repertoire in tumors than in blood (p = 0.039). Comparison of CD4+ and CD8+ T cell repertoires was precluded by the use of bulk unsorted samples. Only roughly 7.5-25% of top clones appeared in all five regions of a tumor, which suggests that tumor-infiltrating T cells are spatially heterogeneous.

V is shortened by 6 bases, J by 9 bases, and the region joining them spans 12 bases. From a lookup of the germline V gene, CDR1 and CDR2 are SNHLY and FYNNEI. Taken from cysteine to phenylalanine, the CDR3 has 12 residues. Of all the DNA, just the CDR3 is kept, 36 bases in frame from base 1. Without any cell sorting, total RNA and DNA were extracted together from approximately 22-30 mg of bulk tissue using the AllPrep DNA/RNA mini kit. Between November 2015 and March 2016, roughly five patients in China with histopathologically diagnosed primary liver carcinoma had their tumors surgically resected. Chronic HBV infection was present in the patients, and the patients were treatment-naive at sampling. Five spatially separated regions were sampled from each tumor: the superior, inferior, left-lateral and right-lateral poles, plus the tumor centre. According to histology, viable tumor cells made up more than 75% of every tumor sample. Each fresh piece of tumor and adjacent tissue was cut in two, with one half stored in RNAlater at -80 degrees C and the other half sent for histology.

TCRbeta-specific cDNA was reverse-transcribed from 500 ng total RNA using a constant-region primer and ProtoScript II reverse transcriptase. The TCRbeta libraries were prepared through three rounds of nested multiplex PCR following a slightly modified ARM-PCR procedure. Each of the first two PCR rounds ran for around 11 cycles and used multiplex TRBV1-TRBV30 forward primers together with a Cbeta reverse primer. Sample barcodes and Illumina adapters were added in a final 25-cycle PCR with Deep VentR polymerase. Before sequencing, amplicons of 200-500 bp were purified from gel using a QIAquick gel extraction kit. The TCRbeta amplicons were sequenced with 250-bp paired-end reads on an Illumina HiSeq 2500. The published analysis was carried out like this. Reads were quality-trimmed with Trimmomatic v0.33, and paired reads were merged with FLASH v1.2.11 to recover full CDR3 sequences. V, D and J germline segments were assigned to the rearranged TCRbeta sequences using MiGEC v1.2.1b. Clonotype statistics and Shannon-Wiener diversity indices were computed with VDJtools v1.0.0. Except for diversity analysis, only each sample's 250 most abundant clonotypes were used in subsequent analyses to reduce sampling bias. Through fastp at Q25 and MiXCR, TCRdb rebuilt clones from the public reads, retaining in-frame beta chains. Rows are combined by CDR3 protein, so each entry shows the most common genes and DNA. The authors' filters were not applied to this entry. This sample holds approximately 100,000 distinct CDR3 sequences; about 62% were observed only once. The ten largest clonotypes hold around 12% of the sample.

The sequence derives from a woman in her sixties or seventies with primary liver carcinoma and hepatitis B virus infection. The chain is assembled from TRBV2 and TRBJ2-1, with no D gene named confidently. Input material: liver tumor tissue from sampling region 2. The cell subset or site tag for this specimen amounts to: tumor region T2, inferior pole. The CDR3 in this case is CASRERQVEQFF. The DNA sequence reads TGTGCCAGCAGAGAACGACAAGTTGAGCAGTTCTTC.